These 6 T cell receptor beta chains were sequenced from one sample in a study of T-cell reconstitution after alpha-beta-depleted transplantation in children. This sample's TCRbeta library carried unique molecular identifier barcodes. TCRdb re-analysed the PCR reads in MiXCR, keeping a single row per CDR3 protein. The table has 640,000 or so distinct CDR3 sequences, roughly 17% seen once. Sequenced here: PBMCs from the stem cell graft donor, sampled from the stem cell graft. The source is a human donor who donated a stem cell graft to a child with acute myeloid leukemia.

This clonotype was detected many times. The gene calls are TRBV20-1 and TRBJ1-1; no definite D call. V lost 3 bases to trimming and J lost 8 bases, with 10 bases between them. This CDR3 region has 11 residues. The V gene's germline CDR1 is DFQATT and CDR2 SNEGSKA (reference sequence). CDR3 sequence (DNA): TGCAGTGCTAGCCATATCACCGAAGCTTTCTTT. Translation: CSASHITEAFF.

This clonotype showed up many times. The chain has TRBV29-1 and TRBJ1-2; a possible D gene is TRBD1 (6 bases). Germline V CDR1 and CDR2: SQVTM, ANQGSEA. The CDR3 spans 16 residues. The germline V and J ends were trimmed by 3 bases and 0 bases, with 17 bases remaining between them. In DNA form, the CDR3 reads TGCAGCGTTGAGGGGACACAAACAACTCCTAACTATGGCTACACCTTC. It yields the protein CSVEGTQTTPNYGYTF.

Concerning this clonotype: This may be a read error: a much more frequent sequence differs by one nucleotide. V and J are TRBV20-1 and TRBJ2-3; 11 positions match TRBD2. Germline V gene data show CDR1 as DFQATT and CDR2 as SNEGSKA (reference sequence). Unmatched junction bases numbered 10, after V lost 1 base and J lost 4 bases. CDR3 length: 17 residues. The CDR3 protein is CSARVAFTSGGADTQYF. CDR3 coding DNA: TGCAGTGCTAGAGTGGCATTTACTAGCGGGGGCGCAGATACGCAGTATTTT.

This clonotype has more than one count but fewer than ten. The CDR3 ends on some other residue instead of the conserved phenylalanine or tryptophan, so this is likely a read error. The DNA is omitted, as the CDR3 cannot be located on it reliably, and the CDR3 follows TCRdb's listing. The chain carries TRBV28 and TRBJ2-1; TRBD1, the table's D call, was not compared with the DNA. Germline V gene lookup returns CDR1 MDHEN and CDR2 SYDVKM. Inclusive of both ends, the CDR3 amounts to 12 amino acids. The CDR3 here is CASGTSGAVTQL.

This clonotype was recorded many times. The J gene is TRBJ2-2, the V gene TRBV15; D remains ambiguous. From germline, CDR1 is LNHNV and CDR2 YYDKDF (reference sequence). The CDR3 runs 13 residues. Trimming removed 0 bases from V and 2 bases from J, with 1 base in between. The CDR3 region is CATSRDNTGELFF. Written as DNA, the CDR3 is TGTGCCACCAGCAGAGATAACACCGGGGAGCTGTTTTTT.

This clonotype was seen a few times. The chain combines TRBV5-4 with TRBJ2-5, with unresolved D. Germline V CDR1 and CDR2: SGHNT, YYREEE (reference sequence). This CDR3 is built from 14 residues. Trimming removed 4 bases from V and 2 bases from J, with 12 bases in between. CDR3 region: CASSPALLQETQYF. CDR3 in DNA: TGTGCCAGCAGCCCGGCCCTCCTACAAGAGACCCAGTACTTC. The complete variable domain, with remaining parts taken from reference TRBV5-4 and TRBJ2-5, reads ETGVTQSPTHLIKTRGQQVTLRCSSQSGHNTVSWYQQALGQGPQFIFQYYREEENGRGNFPPRFSGLQFPNYSSELNVNALELDDSALYLCASSPALLQETQYFGPGTRLLVL.